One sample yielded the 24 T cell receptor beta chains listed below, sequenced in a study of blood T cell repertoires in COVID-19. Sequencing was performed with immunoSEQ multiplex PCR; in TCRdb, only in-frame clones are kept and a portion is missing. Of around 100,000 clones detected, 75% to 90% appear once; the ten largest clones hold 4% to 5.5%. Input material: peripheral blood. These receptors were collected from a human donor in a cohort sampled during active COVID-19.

CDR3 nucleotide sequence: TGTGCCAGCAGTTTATGGGGACAGAACACCGGGGAGCTGTTTTTT. Its translation is CASSLWGQNTGELFF. The V call is TRBV28, the J call TRBJ2-2; the D gene is possibly TRBD1 (6 bases). V was shortened by 0 bases and J by 1 base, with 6 bases between the two germline ends. This CDR3 has 15 residues. The germline V gene has CDR1 MDHEN and CDR2 SYDVKM.

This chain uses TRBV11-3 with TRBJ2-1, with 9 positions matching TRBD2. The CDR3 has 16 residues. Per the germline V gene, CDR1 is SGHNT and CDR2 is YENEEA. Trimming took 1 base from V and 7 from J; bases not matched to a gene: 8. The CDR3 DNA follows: TGTGCCAGCAGCTTAGGTCCGGGACTAGCTGCGAATGAGCAGTTCTTC. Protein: CASSLGPGLAANEQFF.

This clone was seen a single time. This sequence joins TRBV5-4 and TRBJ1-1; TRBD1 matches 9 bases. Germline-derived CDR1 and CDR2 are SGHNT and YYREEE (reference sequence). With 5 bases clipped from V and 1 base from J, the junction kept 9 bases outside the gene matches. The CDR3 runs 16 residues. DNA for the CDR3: TGTGCCAGCAGTTCGGGGACAGGGCTTGGGAACACTGAAGCTTTCTTT. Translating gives CASSSGTGLGNTEAFF.

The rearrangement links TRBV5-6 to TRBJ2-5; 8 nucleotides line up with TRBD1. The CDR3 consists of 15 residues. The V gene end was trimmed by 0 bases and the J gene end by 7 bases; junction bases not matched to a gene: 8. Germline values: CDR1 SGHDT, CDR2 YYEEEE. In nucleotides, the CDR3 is TGTGCCAGCAGCTTGGGGGGGACAGGCTTGGGGACCCAGTACTTC. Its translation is CASSLGGTGLGTQYF.

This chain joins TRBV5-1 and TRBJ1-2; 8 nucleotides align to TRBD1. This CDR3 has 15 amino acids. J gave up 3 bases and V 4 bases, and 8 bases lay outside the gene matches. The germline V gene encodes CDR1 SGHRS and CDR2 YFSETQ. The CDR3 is CASSINGQGDYGYTF. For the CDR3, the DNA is TGCGCCAGCAGCATAAACGGACAGGGAGACTATGGCTACACCTTC.

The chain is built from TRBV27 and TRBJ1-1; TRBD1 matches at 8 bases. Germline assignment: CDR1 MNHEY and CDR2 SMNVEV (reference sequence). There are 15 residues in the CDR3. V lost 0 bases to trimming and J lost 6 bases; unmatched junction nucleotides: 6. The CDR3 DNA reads TGTGCCAGCAGTTTATCTCGGGCAGGGGGCTCTGAAGCTTTCTTT. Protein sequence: CASSLSRAGGSEAFF.

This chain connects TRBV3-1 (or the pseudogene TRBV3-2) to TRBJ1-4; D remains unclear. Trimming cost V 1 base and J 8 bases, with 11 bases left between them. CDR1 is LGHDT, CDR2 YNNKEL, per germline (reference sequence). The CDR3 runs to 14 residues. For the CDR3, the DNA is TGTGCCAGCAGCCAAGTTCCGGTTTGGGAAAAACTGTTTTTT. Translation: CASSQVPVWEKLFF.

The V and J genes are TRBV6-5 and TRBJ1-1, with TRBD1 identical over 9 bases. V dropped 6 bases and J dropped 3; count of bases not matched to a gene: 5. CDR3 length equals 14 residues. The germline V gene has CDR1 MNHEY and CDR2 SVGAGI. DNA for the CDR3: TGTGCCAGCAGCCCGGACAGGGGACACACTGAAGCTTTCTTT. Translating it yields CASSPDRGHTEAFF.

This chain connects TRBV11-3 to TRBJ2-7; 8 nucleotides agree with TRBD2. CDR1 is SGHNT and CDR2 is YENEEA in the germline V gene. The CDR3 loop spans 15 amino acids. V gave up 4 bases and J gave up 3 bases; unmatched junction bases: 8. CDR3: CASSSPGLEGYEQYF. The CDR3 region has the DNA TGTGCCAGCAGCTCCCCGGGACTAGAGGGCTACGAGCAGTACTTC.

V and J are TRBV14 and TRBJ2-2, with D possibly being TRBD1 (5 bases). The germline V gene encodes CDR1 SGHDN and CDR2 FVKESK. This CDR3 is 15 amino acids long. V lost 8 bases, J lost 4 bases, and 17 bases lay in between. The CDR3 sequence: CASGLGQRSTGELFF. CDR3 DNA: TGTGCCAGCGGGTTAGGACAAAGATCCACCGGGGAGCTGTTTTTT.

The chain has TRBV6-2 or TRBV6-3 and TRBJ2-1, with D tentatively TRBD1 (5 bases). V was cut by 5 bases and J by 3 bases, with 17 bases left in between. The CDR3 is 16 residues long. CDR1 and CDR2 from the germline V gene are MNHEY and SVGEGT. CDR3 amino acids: CASSLYTGSRYNEQFF. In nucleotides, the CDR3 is TGTGCCAGCAGTCTCTACACAGGAAGCCGCTACAATGAGCAGTTCTTC.

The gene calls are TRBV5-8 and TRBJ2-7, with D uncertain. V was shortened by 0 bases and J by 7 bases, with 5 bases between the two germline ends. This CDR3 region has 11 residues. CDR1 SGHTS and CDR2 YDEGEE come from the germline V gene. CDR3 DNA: TGTGCCAGCAGCTTGGCAGTGGAGCAGTACTTC. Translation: CASSLAVEQYF.

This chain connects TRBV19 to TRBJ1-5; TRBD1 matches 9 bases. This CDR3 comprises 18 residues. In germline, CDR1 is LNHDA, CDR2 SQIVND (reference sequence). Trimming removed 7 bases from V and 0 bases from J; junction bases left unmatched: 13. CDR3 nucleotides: TGTGCCAGTACCGGACAGGGGTCGAGGGGGTATAGCAATCAGCCCCAGCATTTT. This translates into CASTGQGSRGYSNQPQHF.

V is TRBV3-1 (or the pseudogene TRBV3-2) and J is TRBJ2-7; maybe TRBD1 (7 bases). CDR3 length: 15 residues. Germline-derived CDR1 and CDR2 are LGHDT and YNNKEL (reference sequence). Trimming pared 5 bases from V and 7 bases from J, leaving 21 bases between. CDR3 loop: CASSSRQGAAGEQYF. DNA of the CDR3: TGTGCCAGCAGCTCCCGACAGGGCGCGGCGGGGGAGCAGTACTTC.

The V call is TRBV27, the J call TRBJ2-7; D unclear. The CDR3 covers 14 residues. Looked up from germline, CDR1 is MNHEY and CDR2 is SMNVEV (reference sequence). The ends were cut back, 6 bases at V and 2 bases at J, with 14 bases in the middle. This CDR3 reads CASRKDPLTYEQYF. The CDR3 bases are TGTGCCAGCAGAAAAGACCCACTAACCTACGAGCAGTACTTC.

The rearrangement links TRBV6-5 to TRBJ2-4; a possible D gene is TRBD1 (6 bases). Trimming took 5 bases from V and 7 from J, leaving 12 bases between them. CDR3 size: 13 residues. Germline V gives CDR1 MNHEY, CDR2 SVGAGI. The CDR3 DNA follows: TGTGCCAGCAGTACCCCAGGACAGAACATTCAGTACTTC. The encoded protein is CASSTPGQNIQYF.

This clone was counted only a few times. CDR3: CASSGQGMGNSPLHF. Written as DNA, the CDR3 is TGTGCCAGCAGTGGGCAGGGAATGGGAAATTCACCCCTCCACTTT. The chain uses TRBV2 and TRBJ1-6; TRBD1 might be the D (5 bases). CDR1 and CDR2 (germline): SNHLY, FYNNEI. This CDR3 region has 15 residues. The V gene lost 4 bases and the J gene lost 7 bases, with 14 bases spanning the gap.

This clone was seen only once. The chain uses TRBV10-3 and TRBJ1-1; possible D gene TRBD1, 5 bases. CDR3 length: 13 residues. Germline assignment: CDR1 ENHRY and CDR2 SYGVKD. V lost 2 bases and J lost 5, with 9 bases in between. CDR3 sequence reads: CAISELKGTEAFF. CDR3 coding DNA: TGTGCCATCAGTGAGCTGAAGGGGACTGAAGCTTTCTTT.

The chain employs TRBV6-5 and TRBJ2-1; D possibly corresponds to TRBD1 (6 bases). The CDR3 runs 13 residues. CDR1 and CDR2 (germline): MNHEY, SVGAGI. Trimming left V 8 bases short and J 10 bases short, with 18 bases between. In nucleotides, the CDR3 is TGTGCCAGCGAAGGACAGCCCAATCCCGAGCAGTTCTTC. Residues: CASEGQPNPEQFF.

The CDR3, as DNA: TGTGCCAGCAGCTTAGTCTGGGGACGGGGGGAGCAGTACTTC. Its protein product is CASSLVWGRGEQYF. The chain is built from TRBV7-2 and TRBJ2-7; TRBD2 is a possible D gene (6 bases). This CDR3 has 14 residues. Germline V gene lookup returns CDR1 SGHTA and CDR2 FQGNSA. Between the trimmed V and J ends, which lost 1 base and 7 bases, there was a span of 14 bases.

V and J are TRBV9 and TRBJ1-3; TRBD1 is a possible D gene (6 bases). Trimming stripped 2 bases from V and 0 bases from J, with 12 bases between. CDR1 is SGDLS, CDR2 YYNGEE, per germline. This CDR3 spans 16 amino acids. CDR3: CASSVMDSYSGNTIYF. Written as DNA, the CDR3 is TGTGCCAGCAGCGTCATGGACAGCTACTCTGGAAACACCATATATTTT. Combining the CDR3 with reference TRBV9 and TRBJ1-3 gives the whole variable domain DSGVTQTPKHLITATGQRVTLRCSPRSGDLSVYWYQQSLDQGLQFLIQYYNGEERAKGNILERFSAQQFPDLHSELNLSSLELGDSALYFCASSVMDSYSGNTIYFGEGSWLTVV.

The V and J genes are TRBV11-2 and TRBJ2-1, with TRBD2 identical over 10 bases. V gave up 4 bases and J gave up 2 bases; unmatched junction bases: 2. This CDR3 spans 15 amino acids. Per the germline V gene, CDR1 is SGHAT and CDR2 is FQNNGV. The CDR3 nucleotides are TGTGCCAGCAGCTATAGCGGGGGGCCCTACAATGAGCAGTTCTTC. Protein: CASSYSGGPYNEQFF.

The CDR3 protein is CASSQDFGVSGDTDTQYF. CDR3 in DNA: TGTGCCAGCAGCCAAGATTTCGGAGTTAGTGGCGATACAGATACGCAGTATTTT. The chain couples TRBV14 to TRBJ2-3; D is unclear. The germline V gene has CDR1 SGHDN and CDR2 FVKESK. The length of the CDR3 is 18 residues. The V gene lost 0 bases and the J gene lost 3 bases, with 19 bases spanning the gap.

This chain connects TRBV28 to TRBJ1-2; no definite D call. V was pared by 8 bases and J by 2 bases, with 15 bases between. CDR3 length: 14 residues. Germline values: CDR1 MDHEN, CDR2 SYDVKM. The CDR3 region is CASQNSAGNYGYTF. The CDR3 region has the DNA TGTGCCAGCCAAAACTCTGCGGGGAACTATGGCTACACCTTC.